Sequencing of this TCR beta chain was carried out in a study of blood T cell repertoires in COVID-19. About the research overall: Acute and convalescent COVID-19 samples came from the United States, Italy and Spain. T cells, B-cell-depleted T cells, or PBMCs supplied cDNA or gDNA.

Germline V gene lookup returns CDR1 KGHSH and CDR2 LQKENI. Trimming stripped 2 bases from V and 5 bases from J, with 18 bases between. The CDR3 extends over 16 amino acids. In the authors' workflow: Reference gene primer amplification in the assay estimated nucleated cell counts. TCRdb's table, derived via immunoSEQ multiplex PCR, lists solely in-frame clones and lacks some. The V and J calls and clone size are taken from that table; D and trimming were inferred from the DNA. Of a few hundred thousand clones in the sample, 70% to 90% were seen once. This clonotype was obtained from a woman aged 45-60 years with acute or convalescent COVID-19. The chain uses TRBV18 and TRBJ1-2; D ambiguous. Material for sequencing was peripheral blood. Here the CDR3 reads CASSPSEGGWSYGYTF. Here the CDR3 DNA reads TGTGCCAGCTCACCATCGGAGGGAGGGTGGAGTTATGGCTACACCTTC.